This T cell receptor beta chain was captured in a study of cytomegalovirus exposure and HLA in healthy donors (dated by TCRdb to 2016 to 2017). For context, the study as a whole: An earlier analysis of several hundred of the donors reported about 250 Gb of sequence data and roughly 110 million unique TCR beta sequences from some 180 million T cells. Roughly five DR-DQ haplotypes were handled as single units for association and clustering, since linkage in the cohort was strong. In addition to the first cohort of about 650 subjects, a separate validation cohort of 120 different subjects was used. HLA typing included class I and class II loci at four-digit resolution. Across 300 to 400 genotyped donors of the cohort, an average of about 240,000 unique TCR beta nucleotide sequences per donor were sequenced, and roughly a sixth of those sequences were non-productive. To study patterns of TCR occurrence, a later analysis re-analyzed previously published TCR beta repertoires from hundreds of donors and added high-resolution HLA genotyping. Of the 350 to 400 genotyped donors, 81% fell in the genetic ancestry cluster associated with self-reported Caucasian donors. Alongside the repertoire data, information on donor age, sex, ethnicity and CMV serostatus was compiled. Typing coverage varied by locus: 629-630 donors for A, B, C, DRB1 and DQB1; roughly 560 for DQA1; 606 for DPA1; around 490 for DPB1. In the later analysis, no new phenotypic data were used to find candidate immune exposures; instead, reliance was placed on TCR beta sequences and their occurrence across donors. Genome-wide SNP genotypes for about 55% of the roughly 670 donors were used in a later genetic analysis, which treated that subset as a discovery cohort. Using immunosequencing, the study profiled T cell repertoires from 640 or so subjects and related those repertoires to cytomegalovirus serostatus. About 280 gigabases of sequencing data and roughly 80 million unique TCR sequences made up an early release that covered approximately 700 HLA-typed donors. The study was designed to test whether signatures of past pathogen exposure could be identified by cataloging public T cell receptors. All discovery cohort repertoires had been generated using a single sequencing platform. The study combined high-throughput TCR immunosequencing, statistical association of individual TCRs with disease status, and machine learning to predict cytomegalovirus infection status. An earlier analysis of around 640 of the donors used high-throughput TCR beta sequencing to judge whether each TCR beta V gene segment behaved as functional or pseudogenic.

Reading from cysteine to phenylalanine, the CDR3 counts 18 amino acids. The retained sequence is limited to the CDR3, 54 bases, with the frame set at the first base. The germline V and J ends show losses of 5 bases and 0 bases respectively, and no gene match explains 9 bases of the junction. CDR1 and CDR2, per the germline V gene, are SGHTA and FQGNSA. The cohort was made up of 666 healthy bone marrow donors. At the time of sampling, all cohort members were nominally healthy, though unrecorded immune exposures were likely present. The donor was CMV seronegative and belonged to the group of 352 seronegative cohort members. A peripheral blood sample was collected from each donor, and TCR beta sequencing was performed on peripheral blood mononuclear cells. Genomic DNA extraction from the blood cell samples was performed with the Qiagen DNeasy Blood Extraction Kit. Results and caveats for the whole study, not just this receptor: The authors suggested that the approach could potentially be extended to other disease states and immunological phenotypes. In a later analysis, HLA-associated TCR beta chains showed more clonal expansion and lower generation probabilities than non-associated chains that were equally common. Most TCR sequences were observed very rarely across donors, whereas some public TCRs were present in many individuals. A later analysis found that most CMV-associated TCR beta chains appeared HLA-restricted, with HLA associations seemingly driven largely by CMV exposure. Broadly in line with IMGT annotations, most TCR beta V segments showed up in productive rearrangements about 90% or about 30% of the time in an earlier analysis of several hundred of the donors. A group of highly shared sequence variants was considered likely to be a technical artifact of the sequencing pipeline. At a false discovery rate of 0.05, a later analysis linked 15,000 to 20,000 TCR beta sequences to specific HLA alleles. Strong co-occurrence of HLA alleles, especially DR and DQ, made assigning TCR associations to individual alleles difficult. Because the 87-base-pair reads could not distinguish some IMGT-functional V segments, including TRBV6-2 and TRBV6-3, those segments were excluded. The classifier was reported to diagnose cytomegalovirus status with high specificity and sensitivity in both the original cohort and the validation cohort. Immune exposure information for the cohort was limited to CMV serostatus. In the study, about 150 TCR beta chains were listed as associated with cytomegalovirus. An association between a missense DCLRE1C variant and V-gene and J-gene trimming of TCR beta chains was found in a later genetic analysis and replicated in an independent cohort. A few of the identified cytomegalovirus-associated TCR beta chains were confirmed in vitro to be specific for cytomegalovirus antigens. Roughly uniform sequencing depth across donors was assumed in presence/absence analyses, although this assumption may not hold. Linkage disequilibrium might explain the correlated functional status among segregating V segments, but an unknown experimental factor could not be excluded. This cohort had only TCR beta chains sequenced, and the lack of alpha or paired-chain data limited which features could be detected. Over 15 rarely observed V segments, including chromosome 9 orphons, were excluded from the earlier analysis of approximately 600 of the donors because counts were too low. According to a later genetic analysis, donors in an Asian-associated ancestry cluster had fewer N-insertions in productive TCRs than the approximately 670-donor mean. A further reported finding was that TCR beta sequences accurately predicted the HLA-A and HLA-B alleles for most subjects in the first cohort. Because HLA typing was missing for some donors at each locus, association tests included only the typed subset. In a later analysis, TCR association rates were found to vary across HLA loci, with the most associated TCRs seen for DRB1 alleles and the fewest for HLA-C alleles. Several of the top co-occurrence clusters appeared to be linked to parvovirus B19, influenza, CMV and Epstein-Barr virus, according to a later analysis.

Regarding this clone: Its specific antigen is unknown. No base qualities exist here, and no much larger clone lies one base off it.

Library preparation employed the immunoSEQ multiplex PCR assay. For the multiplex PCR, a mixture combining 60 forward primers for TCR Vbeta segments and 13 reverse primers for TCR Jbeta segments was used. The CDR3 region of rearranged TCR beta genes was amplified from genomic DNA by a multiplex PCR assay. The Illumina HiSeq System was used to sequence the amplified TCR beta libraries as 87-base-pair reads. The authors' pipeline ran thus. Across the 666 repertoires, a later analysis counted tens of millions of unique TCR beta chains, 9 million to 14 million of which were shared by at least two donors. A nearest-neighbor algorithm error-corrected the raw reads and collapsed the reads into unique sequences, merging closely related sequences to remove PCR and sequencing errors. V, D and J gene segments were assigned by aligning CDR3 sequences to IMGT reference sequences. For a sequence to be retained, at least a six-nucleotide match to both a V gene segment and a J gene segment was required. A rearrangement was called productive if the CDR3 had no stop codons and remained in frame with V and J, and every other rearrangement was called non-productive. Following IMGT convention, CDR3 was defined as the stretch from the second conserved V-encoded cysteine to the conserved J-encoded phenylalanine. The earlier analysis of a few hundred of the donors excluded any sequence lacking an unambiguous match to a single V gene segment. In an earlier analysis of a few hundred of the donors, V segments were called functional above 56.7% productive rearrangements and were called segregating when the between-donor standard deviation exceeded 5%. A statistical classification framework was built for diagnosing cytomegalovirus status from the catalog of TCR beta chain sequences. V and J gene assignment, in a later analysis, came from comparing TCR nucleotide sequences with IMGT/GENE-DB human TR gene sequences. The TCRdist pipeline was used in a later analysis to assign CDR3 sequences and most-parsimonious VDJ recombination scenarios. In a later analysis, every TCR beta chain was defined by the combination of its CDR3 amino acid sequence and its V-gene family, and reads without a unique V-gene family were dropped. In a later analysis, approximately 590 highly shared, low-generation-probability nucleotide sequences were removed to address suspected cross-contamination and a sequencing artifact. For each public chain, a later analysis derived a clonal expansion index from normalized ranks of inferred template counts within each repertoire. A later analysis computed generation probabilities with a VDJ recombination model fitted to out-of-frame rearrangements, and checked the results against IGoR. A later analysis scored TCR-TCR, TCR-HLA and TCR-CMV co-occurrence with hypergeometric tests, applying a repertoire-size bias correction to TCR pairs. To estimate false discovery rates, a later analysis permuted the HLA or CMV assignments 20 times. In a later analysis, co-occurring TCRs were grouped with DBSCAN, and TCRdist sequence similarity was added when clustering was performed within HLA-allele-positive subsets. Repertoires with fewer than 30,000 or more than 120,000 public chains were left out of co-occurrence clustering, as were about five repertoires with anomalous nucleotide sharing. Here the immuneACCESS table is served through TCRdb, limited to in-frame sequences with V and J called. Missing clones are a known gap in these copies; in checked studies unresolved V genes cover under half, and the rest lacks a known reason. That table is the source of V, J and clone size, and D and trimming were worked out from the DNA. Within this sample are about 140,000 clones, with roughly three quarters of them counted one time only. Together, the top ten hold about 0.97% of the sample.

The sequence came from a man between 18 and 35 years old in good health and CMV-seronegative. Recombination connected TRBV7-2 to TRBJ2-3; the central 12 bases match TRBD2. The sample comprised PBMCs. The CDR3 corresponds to CASSRLAGALRSTDTQYF. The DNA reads TGTGCCAGCAGCCGACTAGCGGGGGCGCTGAGGAGCACAGATACGCAGTATTTT. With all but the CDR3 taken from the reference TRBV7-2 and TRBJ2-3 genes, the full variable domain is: GAGVSQSPSNKVTEKGKDVELRCDPISGHTALYWYRQSLGQGLEFLIYFQGNSAPDKSGLPSDRFSAERTGGSVSTLTIQRTQQEDSAVYLCASSRLAGALRSTDTQYFGPGTRLTVL.